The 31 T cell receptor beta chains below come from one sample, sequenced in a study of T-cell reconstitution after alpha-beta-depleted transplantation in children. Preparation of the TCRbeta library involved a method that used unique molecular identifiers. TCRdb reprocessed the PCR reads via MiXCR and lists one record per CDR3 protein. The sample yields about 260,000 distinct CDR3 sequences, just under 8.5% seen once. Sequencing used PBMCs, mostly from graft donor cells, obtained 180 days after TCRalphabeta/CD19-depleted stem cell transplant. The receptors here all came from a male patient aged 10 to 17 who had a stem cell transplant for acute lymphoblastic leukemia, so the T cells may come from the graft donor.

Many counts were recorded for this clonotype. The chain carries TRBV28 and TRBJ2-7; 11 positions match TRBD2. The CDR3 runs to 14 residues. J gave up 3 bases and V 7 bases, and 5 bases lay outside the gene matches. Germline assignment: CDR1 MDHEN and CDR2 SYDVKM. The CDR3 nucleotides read TGTGCCAGCACCAGTAGCGGGAGGGGCTACGAGCAGTACTTC. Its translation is CASTSSGRGYEQYF.

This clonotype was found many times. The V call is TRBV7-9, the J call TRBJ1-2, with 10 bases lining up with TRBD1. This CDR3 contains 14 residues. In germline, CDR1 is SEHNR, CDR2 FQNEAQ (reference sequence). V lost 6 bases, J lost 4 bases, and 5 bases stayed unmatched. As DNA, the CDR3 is TGTGCCAGCAGACCAAGACAGGGGGCCTATGGCTACACCTTC. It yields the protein CASRPRQGAYGYTF.

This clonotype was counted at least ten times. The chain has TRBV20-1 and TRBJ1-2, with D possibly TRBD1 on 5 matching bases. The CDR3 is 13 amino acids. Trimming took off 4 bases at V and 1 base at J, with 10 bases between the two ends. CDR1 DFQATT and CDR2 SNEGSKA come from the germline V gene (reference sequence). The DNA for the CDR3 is TGCAGTGCTACAGAGACAGATAACTATGGCTACACCTTC. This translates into CSATETDNYGYTF.

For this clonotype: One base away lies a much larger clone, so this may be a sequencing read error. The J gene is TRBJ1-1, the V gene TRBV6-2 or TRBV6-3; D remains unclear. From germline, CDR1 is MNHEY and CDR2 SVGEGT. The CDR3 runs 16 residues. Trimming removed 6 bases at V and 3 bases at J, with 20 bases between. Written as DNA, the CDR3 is TGTGCCAGCAGCAGTTGGCAAACCGGGATGGACACTGAAGCTTTCTTT. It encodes CASSSWQTGMDTEAFF.

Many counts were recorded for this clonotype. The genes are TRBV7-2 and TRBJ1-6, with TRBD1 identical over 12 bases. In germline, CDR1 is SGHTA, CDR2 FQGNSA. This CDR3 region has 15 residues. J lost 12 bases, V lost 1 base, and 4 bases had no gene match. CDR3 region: CASSLGGTGGRPLHF. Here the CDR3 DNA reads TGTGCCAGCAGCTTAGGGGGGACAGGGGGCAGACCCCTCCACTTT.

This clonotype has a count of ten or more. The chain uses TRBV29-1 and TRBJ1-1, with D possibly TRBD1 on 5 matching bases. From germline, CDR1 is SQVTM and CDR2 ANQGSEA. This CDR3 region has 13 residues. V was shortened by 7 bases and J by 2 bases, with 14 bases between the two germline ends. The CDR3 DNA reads TGCAGCGGGAGGTGGGGGGAAAACACTGAAGCTTTCTTT. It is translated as CSGRWGENTEAFF.

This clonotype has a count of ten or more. This CDR3 reads CASSIGGKERNQPQHF. CDR3 in DNA: TGTGCCAGTAGTATAGGAGGGAAAGAAAGGAATCAGCCCCAGCATTTT. This chain joins TRBV19 and TRBJ1-5; D call uncertain. CDR3 size: 16 residues. Germline V gene sequence: CDR1 LNHDA, CDR2 SQIVND (reference sequence). The V gene lost 1 base and the J gene lost 4 bases, with 14 bases spanning the gap.

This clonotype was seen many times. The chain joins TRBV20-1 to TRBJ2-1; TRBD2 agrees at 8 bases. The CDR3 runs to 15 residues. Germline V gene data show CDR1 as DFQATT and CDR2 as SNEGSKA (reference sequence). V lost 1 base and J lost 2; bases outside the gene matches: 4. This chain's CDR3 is CSARATSGAYNEQFF. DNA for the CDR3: TGCAGTGCTAGAGCTACTAGCGGTGCCTACAATGAGCAGTTCTTC.

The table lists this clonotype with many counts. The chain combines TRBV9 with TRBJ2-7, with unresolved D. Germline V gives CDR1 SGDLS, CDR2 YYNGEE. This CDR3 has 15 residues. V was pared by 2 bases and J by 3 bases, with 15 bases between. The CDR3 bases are TGTGCCAGCAGCGTCGCATCGGAAAGCCTCTACGAGCAGTACTTC. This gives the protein CASSVASESLYEQYF.

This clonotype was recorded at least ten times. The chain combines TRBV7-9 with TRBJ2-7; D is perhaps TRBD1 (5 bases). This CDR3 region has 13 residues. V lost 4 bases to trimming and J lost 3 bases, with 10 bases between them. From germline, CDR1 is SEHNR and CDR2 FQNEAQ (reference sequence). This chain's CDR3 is CASSSRQNYEQYF. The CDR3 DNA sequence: TGTGCCAGCAGCTCGAGACAGAACTACGAGCAGTACTTC.

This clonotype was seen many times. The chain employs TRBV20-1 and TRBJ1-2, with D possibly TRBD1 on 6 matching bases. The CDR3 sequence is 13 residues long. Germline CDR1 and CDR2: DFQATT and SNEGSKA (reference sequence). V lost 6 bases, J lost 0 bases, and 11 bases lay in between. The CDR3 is CSARQVSNYGYTF. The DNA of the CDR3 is TGCAGTGCAAGACAGGTTTCTAACTATGGCTACACCTTC.

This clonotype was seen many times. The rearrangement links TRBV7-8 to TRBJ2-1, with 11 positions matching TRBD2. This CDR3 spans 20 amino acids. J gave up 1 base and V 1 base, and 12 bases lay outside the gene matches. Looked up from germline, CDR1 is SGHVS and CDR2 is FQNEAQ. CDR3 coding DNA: TGTGCCAGCAGCTTAGTTGGGGTAGCGGGGGGGCCGTTATCCTACAATGAGCAGTTCTTC. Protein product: CASSLVGVAGGPLSYNEQFF.

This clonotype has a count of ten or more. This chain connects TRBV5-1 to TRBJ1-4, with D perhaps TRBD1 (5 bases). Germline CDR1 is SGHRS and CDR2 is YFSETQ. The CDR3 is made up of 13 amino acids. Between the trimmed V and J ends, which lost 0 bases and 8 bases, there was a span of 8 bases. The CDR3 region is CASSLGRAEKLFF. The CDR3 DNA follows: TGCGCCAGCAGCTTGGGCAGGGCCGAAAAACTGTTTTTT.

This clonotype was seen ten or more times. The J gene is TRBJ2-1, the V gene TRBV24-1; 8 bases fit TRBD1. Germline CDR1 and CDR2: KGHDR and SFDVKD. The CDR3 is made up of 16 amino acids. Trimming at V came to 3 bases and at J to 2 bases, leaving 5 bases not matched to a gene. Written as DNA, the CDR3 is TGTGCCACCAGTGATCGCGGGACAGGAACCTACAATGAGCAGTTCTTC. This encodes CATSDRGTGTYNEQFF.

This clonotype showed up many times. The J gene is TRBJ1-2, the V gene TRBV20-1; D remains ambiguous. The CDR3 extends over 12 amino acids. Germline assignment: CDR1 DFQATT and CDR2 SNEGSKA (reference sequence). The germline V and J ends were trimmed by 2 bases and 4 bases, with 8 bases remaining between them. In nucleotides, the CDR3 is TGCAGTGCTAGACCCCAAACCTATGGCTACACCTTC. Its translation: CSARPQTYGYTF.

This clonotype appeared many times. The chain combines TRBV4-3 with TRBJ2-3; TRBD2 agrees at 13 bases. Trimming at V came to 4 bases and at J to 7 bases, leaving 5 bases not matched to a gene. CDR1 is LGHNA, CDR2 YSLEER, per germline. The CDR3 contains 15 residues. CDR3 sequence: CASSPGLAGWNTQYF. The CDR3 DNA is TGCGCCAGCAGCCCGGGACTAGCGGGATGGAATACGCAGTATTTT.

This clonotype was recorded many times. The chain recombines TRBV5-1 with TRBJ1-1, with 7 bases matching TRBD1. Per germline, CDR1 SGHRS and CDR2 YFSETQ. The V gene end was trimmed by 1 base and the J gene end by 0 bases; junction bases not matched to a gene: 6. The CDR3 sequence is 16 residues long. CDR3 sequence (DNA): TGCGCCAGCAGCTTGCCCCGGGACAGAATGAACACTGAAGCTTTCTTT. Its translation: CASSLPRDRMNTEAFF.

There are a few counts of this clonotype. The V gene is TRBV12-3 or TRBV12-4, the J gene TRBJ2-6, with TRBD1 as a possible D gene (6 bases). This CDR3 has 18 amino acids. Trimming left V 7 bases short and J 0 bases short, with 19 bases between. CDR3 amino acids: CASNLSGDTSSGANVLTF. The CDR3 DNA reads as TGTGCCAGCAACCTTTCCGGGGACACAAGCTCTGGGGCCAACGTCCTGACTTTC.

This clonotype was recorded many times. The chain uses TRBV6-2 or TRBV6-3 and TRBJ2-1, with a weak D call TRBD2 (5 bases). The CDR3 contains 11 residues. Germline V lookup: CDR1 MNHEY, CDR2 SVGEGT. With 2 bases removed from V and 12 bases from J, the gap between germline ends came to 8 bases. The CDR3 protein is CASSYEGPQFF. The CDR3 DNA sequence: TGTGCCAGCAGTTACGAGGGTCCGCAGTTCTTC.

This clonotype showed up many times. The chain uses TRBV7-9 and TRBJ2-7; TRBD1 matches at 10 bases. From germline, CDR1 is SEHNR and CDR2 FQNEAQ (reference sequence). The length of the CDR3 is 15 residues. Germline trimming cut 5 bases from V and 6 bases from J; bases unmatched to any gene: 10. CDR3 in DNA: TGTGCCAGCAGCCGAGACGGGACAGGGGTCGGCGAGCAGTACTTC. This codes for CASSRDGTGVGEQYF.

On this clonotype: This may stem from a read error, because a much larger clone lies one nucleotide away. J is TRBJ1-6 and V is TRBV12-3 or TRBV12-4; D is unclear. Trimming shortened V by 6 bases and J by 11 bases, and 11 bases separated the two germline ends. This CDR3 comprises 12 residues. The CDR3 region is CASSDTSPPLHF. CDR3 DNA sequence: TGTGCCAGCAGCGACACCTCTCCACCCCTCCACTTT.

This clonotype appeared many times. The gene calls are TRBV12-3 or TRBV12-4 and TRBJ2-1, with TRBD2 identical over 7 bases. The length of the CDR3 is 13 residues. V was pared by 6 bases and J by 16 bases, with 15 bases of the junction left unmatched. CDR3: CASSPSVLGGGFF. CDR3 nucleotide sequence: TGTGCCAGCAGCCCGTCTGTTTTGGGGGGGGGTTTCTTC.

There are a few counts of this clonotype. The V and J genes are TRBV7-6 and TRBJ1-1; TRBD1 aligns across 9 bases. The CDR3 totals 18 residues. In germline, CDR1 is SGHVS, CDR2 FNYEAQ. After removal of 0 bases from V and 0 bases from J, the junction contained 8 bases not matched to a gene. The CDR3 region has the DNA TGTGCCAGCAGCTTAGCGCGGGACAGGGCCATGATGAACACTGAAGCTTTCTTT. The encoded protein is CASSLARDRAMMNTEAFF.

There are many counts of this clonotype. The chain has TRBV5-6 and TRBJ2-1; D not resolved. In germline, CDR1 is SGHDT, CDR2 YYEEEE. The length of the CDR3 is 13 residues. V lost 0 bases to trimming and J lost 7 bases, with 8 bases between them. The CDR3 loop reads CASSLGAGNEQFF. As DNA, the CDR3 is TGTGCCAGCAGCTTGGGAGCCGGGAATGAGCAGTTCTTC.

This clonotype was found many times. The DNA for the CDR3 is TGTGCCAGCAGAACTAGCGGGGGGGTTGAGACCCAGTACTTC. The encoded protein is CASRTSGGVETQYF. The J gene is TRBJ2-5, the V gene TRBV7-2; 13 bases match TRBD2. This CDR3 has 14 amino acids. Germline V gene data show CDR1 as SGHTA and CDR2 as FQGNSA. With 6 bases clipped from V and 5 bases from J, the junction kept 3 bases outside the gene matches.

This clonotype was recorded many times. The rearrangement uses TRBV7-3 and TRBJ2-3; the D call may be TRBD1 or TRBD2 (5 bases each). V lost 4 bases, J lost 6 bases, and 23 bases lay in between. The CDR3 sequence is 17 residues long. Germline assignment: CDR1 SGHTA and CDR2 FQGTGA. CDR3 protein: CASSSGYDEGNRDTQYF. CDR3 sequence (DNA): TGTGCCAGCAGCTCCGGATACGATGAGGGGAATAGGGATACGCAGTATTTT.

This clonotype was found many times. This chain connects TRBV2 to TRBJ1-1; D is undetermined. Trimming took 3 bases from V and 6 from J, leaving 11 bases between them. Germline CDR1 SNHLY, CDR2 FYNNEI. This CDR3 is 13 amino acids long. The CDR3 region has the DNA TGTGCCAGCAGTGAGACTTGGGTTGCTGAAGCTTTCTTT. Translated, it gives CASSETWVAEAFF. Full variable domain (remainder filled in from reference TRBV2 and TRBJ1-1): EPEVTQTPSHQVTQMGQEVILRCVPISNHLYFYWYRQILGQKVEFLVSFYNNEISEKSEIFDDQFSVERPDGSNFTLKIRSTKLEDSAMYFCASSETWVAEAFFGQGTRLTVV.

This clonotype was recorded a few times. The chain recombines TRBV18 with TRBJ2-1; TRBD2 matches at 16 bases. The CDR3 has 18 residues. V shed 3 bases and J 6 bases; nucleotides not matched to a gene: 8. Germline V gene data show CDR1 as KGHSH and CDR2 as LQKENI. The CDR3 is CASSPLAGTSGRGNEQFF. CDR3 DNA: TGTGCCAGCTCACCCTTAGCCGGGACTAGCGGGAGGGGCAATGAGCAGTTCTTC.

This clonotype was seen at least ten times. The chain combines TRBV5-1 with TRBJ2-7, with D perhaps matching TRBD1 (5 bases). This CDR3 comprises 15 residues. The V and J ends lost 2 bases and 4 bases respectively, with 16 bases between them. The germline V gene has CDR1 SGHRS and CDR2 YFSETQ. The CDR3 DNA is TGCGCCAGCAGCTTCCCCGACAGAGTGGGATACGAGCAGTACTTC. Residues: CASSFPDRVGYEQYF.

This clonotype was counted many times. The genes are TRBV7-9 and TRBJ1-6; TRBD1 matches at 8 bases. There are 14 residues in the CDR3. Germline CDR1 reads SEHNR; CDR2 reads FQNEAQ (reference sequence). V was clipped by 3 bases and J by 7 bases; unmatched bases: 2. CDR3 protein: CASSFTGGNSPLHF. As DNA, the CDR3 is TGTGCCAGCAGCTTCACAGGGGGAAATTCACCCCTCCACTTT.

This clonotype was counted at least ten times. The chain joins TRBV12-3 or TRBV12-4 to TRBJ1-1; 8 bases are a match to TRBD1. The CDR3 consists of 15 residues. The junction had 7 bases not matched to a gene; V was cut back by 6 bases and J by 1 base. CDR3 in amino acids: CASRASGTGNTEAFF. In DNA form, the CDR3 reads TGTGCCAGCAGAGCTTCCGGGACAGGGAACACTGAAGCTTTCTTT.